The present TCR beta chain was sequenced within a study of T-cell memory formation after mild COVID-19. Each CDR3 protein gets one entry after TCRdb re-called the 5' RACE reads with MiXCR. The sample lists approximately 230,000 distinct CDR3 sequences, roughly 17% seen once, with 3.5% to 4% in the top ten. This clonotype came up many times. Germline V gives CDR1 SGHRS, CDR2 YFSETQ. CDR3 length: 13 residues. V was pared by 4 bases and J by 8 bases, with 15 bases between. This TCR was recovered from a man between 18 and 35 years old who had mild COVID-19 (a few samples of this study predate the infection). Cell type and time point are not known. The sequencing sample was made of PBMCs or a T cell subset sorted from them (not recorded which). The gene calls are TRBV5-1 and TRBJ1-1; D is possibly TRBD1 (6 bases). This CDR3 is CASSPGDGGEAFF. The CDR3 coding sequence is TGCGCCAGCAGCCCAGGGGACGGGGGAGAAGCTTTCTTT.